The clone carrying this T cell receptor beta chain was seen a few times. This record comes from a study of T-cell memory formation after mild COVID-19. 5'RACE primed at constant segments yielded TCR alpha and TCR beta cDNA libraries bearing sample barcodes and UMIs. MiXCR, applied by TCRdb to the 5' RACE reads, yields one record per CDR3 protein. The profile shows around 200,000 distinct CDR3 sequences, 20% to 25% of them singletons. This clonotype was obtained from an adult woman who had mild COVID-19 (a few samples of this study predate the infection). Cell type and time point are not known. Source material: PBMCs or a T cell subset sorted from them (not recorded which).

The CDR3, as DNA: TGTGCCAGCAGTTTATCGGGCAGATACTTGAACACTGAAGCTTTCTTT. Translation gives CASSLSGRYLNTEAFF. This sequence joins TRBV6-1 and TRBJ1-1; D gene unclear. Trimming stripped 5 bases from V and 0 bases from J, with 16 bases between. Germline lookup yields CDR1 MNHNS and CDR2 SASEGT. The CDR3 is 16 residues long.